This T cell receptor beta chain is from a study of cytomegalovirus exposure and HLA in healthy donors. It was with 60 Vbeta and 13 Jbeta primers that the PCR ran. Using immunoSEQ multiplex PCR, the repertoire was profiled, and TCRdb retains in-frame clones only, with some absent. The data show 55,000 or so clones, approximately 78% seen once. The CDR3 sequence is 15 residues long. Germline CDR1 MGHRA, CDR2 YSYEKL. V trimming: 0 bases; J trimming: 4 bases; junction bases outside the gene matches: 5. The sample comprised PBMCs. The TCR was taken from a female donor in good health and CMV-seronegative. This chain connects TRBV4-1 to TRBJ1-1; 7 bases map to TRBD1. DNA for the CDR3: TGCGCCAGCAGCCAAGAAGAGGCAGGGGGCACTGAAGCTTTCTTT. This gives the protein CASSQEEAGGTEAFF.